The 11 T cell receptor beta chains listed next were all sequenced from one sample in a study of blood T cells in healthy people across ages. PCR was performed a second time for about 6 to 11 cycles using a sample-barcoded 5' primer and a J-beta primer mix. TCRdb used MiXCR to reprocess the 5' RACE reads, holding one entry per CDR3 protein. In the table there are 1.5 million to 2 million distinct CDR3 sequences, 28% of which are singletons. Sequenced: blood. These receptors came from a woman aged 30 to 39 in good health.

The chain uses TRBV28 and TRBJ1-2, with unresolved D. The V end was cut by 4 bases, the J end by 4 bases, with 13 bases between. Germline lookup yields CDR1 MDHEN and CDR2 SYDVKM. The CDR3 length is 14 residues. This chain's CDR3 is CASSYSYQSYGYTF. CDR3 nucleotide sequence: TGTGCCAGCAGTTACTCGTACCAATCCTATGGCTACACCTTC.

As to this clonotype: One base away lies a much larger clone, so this may be a sequencing read error. The J gene is TRBJ2-1, the V gene TRBV9; TRBD2 might be the D (7 bases). Germline CDR1 SGDLS, CDR2 YYNGEE. Trimming took 0 bases from V and 6 from J, leaving 16 bases between them. The CDR3 sequence is 16 residues long. The CDR3 is CASSVEGGGSGNEQFF. The DNA of the CDR3 is TGTGCCAGCAGCGTAGAGGGGGGGGGCTCAGGCAATGAGCAGTTCTTC.

This clonotype has a handful of counts. The chain has TRBV27 and TRBJ2-1; 8 positions match TRBD2. The CDR3 is made up of 17 amino acids. Germline V gives CDR1 MNHEY, CDR2 SMNVEV (reference sequence). Trimming at V came to 3 bases and at J to 2 bases, leaving 9 bases not matched to a gene. Written as DNA, the CDR3 is TGTGCCAGCAGTTTTTCGGGGGGGGAGTCCCCCTACAATGAGCAGTTCTTC. Translating gives CASSFSGGESPYNEQFF.

This clonotype was counted between two and nine times. J is TRBJ2-2 and V is TRBV5-1, with TRBD2 matching 10 bases. With V trimmed by 0 bases and J by 5 bases, 7 bases remained unmatched. CDR3 size: 17 residues. CDR1 SGHRS and CDR2 YFSETQ come from the germline V gene. Here the CDR3 DNA reads TGCGCCAGCAGCTTGGATCTAGCGGGAGCGGGAACCGGGGAGCTGTTTTTT. This encodes CASSLDLAGAGTGELFF.

The chain is built from TRBV12-5 and TRBJ1-1; a possible D gene is TRBD1 (6 bases). Germline loops: CDR1 LGHNT, CDR2 FRNRAP. With 7 bases removed from V and 1 base from J, the gap between germline ends came to 13 bases. This CDR3 is built from 14 residues. CDR3 bases: TGTGCTAGTGCCCCATCGGGACAGAACACTGAAGCTTTCTTT. Amino acids: CASAPSGQNTEAFF.

This clonotype was picked up a small number of times. This chain connects TRBV28 to TRBJ2-1; a weak D match, TRBD2 (6 bases). The CDR3 consists of 13 residues. The V end was cut by 10 bases, the J end by 3 bases, with 13 bases between. CDR1 and CDR2 (germline): MDHEN, SYDVKM. CDR3: CATRAGFYNEQFF. The DNA for the CDR3 is TGTGCCACACGAGCGGGCTTCTACAATGAGCAGTTCTTC.

The chain recombines TRBV29-1 with TRBJ2-2; D ambiguous. The germline gives CDR1 SQVTM, CDR2 ANQGSEA. The CDR3 length is 14 residues. The CDR3 region is CNVRTDFNTGELFF. CDR3 in DNA: TGCAACGTCCGTACAGATTTCAACACCGGGGAGCTGTTTTTT.

The chain joins TRBV10-1 to TRBJ2-6; D gene ambiguous. The CDR3 is made up of 14 amino acids. V was cut by 10 bases and J by 4 bases, with 14 bases left in between. The germline V gene has CDR1 WNHNN and CDR2 SYGVQD (reference sequence). The CDR3 nucleotides read TGCGCCATGCCGACCGCCGGCGGGGCCAACGTCCTGACTTTC. Translated: CAMPTAGGANVLTF.

This clonotype was seen once. The chain uses TRBV28 and TRBJ2-1, with 12 bases lining up with TRBD2. CDR3 size: 16 residues. V lost 6 bases to trimming and J lost 6 bases; unmatched junction nucleotides: 9. Germline values: CDR1 MDHEN, CDR2 SYDVKM. The CDR3 DNA is TGTGCCAGCAGCCCTAGCGGGGGGGCGAGGAGCAATGAGCAGTTCTTC. Protein: CASSPSGGARSNEQFF.

The V and J genes are TRBV12-3 or TRBV12-4 and TRBJ2-3, with D possibly matching TRBD2 (5 bases). The CDR3 has 16 amino acids. V dropped 6 bases and J dropped 0 bases, with 16 bases sitting between them. CDR3 in DNA: TGTGCCAGCAGGGACTGGGAGAGTCCTAGCACAGATACGCAGTATTTT. Its translation is CASRDWESPSTDTQYF.

This clonotype showed up many times. This chain connects TRBV4-1 to TRBJ1-2, with D maybe TRBD1 (6 bases). The CDR3 extends over 15 amino acids. Per germline, CDR1 MGHRA and CDR2 YSYEKL. Trimming took 1 base from V and 4 from J, leaving 13 bases between them. The CDR3: CASSQVAGGGYGYTF. The DNA of the CDR3 is TGCGCCAGCAGCCAAGTGGCCGGGGGCGGCTATGGCTACACCTTC.